This TCR beta chain was recovered during a study of T-cell memory formation after mild COVID-19. The V and J ends lost 8 bases and 2 bases respectively, with 3 bases between them. The CDR3 contains 10 residues. Each CDR3 protein gets one entry after TCRdb re-called the 5' RACE reads with MiXCR. The table includes approximately 46,000 distinct CDR3 sequences, 5.5% to 8.5% detected once. This clonotype appeared a few times. The chain is built from TRBV12-3 or TRBV12-4 and TRBJ2-5; no clear D gene. The sequenced sample consisted of PBMCs or a T cell subset sorted from them (not recorded which). This sequence was found in an adult who had mild COVID-19 (a few samples of this study predate the infection). Cell type and time point are not known. The DNA of the CDR3 is TGTGCCAGCGGACAAGAGACCCAGTACTTC. The encoded protein is CASGQETQYF.